A single sample gave rise to the 21 T cell receptor beta chains below, sequenced in a study of T cell repertoires in cytomegalovirus infection. One entry per CDR3 protein results from TCRdb running MiXCR on the reads. The table has 200,000 to 250,000 distinct CDR3 sequences, 9% to 15% seen once. The sequenced sample consisted of PBMCs. These TCRs come from a human donor in good health (CMV status not recorded). Some clones in this sample may be carry-over from other donors' samples.

This clonotype was observed at least ten times. The chain carries TRBV6-2 or TRBV6-3 and TRBJ2-7; perhaps TRBD2 as D (6 bases). The CDR3 spans 16 residues. In germline, CDR1 is MNHEY, CDR2 SVGEGT. With 0 bases removed from V and 2 bases from J, the gap between germline ends came to 14 bases. The CDR3 protein is CASSYSIQGGAYEQYF. The DNA of the CDR3 is TGTGCCAGCAGTTACTCGATCCAGGGAGGAGCCTACGAGCAGTACTTC.

This clonotype appeared once. This chain joins TRBV2 and TRBJ2-5; no firm D call. Germline lookup yields CDR1 SNHLY and CDR2 FYNNEI. V shed 5 bases and J shed 1 base, with 11 bases lying between them. CDR3 length: 14 amino acids. The DNA of the CDR3 is TGTGCCAGCAGTCGTTTACACCCCCAAGAGACCCAGTACTTC. Residues: CASSRLHPQETQYF.

The sample holds a few counts of this clonotype. The chain employs TRBV29-1 and TRBJ2-7; D call uncertain. The CDR3 is 10 amino acids. Trimming took 2 bases from V and 6 from J, leaving 5 bases between them. Per germline, CDR1 SQVTM and CDR2 ANQGSEA. The CDR3 region is CSVETCEQYF. The CDR3 DNA reads TGCAGCGTTGAAACATGCGAGCAGTACTTC.

This clonotype was detected many times. The chain recombines TRBV7-2 with TRBJ2-7, with D hard to call. Trimming left V 1 base short and J 4 bases short, with 11 bases between. Germline CDR1 SGHTA, CDR2 FQGNSA. The CDR3 has 14 amino acids. The chain's CDR3 is CASSLELGNYEQYF. CDR3 nucleotide sequence: TGTGCCAGCAGCTTAGAATTGGGAAATTACGAGCAGTACTTC.

V gene TRBV29-1 combines with J gene TRBJ2-5; 7 nucleotides match TRBD2. V lost 7 bases, J lost 5 bases, and 7 bases stayed unmatched. Germline CDR1 SQVTM, CDR2 ANQGSEA. CDR3 length: 12 amino acids. CDR3 coding DNA: TGCAGCGCCACCGGGGGGTCGGAGACCCAGTACTTC. Amino acids: CSATGGSETQYF.

This clonotype occurred many times. The chain has TRBV11-3 and TRBJ1-2; no firm D call. CDR1 and CDR2 (germline): SGHNT, YENEEA. The ends were cut back, 5 bases at V and 9 bases at J, with 10 bases in the middle. This CDR3 comprises 11 residues. The CDR3 bases are TGTGCCAGCAGCGGAGGGTACTGCTACACCTTC. Protein product: CASSGGYCYTF.

Of note for this clonotype: Being one base from a much bigger clone, this may be a read error. This rearrangement joins TRBV5-5 to TRBJ2-1; weak D call: TRBD2 (7 bases). Germline CDR1 reads SGHKS; CDR2 reads YYEKEE (reference sequence). This CDR3 region has 16 residues. V was clipped by 4 bases and J by 5 bases, with 19 bases between them. The CDR3 spells CASSPAGAQEHNEQFF. The DNA for the CDR3 is TGTGCCAGCAGCCCGGCGGGGGCGCAGGAACACAATGAGCAGTTCTTC.

This clonotype was detected many times. The V and J genes are TRBV7-9 and TRBJ2-6; D not certain. This CDR3 has 18 residues. The germline V gene has CDR1 SEHNR and CDR2 FQNEAQ (reference sequence). Trimming removed 7 bases from V and 0 bases from J, with 19 bases in between. The DNA of the CDR3 is TGTGCCAGCAACGAGGACGGGCCCTTGTACTCTGGGGCCAACGTCCTGACTTTC. It codes for CASNEDGPLYSGANVLTF.

This clonotype was recorded once. A clone one base away is much larger, so this may be a read error. The rearrangement joins TRBV12-3 or TRBV12-4 to TRBJ1-1; a weak D match, TRBD1 (5 bases). With 6 bases removed from V and 13 bases from J, the gap between germline ends came to 21 bases. This CDR3 has 13 residues. CDR3 in DNA: TGTGCCAGCAGGCAAAGACAGTTCGGAGGAGATTTCTTT. Translated, it gives CASRQRQFGGDFF.

This clonotype has just a few counts. CDR3 residues: CASSHTGRNYGYTF. The CDR3 DNA sequence: TGCGCCAGCAGCCACACAGGCAGAAACTATGGCTACACCTTC. This chain joins TRBV4-3 and TRBJ1-2; possibly TRBD1 for D (5 bases). Germline V gene data show CDR1 as LGHNA and CDR2 as YSLEER. There are 14 residues in the CDR3. V shed 3 bases and J shed 2 bases, with 10 bases lying between them.

This rearrangement joins TRBV19 to TRBJ1-1; D unresolved. Germline lookup yields CDR1 LNHDA and CDR2 SQIVND (reference sequence). The CDR3 spans 14 residues. Trimming removed 4 bases at V and 1 base at J, with 10 bases between. The CDR3: CASSNEPRNTEAFF. In nucleotides, the CDR3 is TGTGCCAGTAGTAATGAACCGAGGAACACTGAAGCTTTCTTT.

In this sample, this clonotype turned up many times. V usage is TRBV7-6 and J usage is TRBJ2-7; D is ambiguous. This CDR3 spans 13 amino acids. Germline CDR1 SGHVS, CDR2 FNYEAQ. V was shortened by 0 bases and J by 6 bases, with 9 bases between the two germline ends. In nucleotides, the CDR3 is TGTGCCAGCAGCTTAGCACAGTCGGCCGAGCAGTACTTC. It is translated as CASSLAQSAEQYF.

The chain links TRBV10-3 to TRBJ1-2; D is unclear. The CDR3 extends over 13 amino acids. Trimming left V 2 bases short and J 8 bases short, with 12 bases between. Germline V gives CDR1 ENHRY, CDR2 SYGVKD. In nucleotides, the CDR3 is TGTGCCATCAGTGAGGATGACCAGCGGGGCTACACCTTC. It yields the protein CAISEDDQRGYTF.

The chain uses TRBV20-1 and TRBJ2-5; D may be TRBD1 (8 bases). Germline CDR1 is DFQATT and CDR2 is SNEGSKA (reference sequence). V was cut by 0 bases and J by 9 bases, with 20 bases left in between. This CDR3 has 15 amino acids. CDR3 DNA sequence: TGCAGTGCTAGAGATCGGGGGGACAGGCCTCAGGCCCAGTACTTC. Protein sequence: CSARDRGDRPQAQYF.

This clonotype was recorded at least ten times. This rearrangement joins TRBV5-1 to TRBJ1-1; the D gene is possibly TRBD1 (5 bases). The CDR3 runs 14 residues. V dropped 3 bases and J dropped 1 base, with 10 bases sitting between them. Germline CDR1 is SGHRS and CDR2 is YFSETQ. CDR3: CASSWGGTNTEAFF. Written as DNA, the CDR3 is TGCGCCAGCAGCTGGGGGGGTACGAACACTGAAGCTTTCTTT.

This clonotype has ten or more counts. The V gene is TRBV7-2, the J gene TRBJ2-6; possibly TRBD1 for D (5 bases). The V end was cut by 2 bases, the J end by 4 bases, with 12 bases between. Germline values: CDR1 SGHTA, CDR2 FQGNSA. This CDR3 spans 16 amino acids. The CDR3 loop reads CASSLIRGTGANVLTF. CDR3 sequence (DNA): TGTGCCAGCAGCTTAATAAGGGGAACAGGGGCCAACGTCCTGACTTTC.

The sample holds many counts of this clonotype. The gene calls are TRBV10-3 and TRBJ1-1; weak D call: TRBD1 (5 bases). Germline CDR1 is ENHRY and CDR2 is SYGVKD. Trimming removed 6 bases from V and 5 bases from J, with 16 bases in between. The CDR3 extends over 14 amino acids. The CDR3 DNA reads as TGTGCCATCAGCCCCGGGACCCGAGGTACTGAAGCTTTCTTT. Translating gives CAISPGTRGTEAFF.

Many counts were recorded for this clonotype. This chain uses TRBV19 with TRBJ1-3; D not certain. Trimming removed 3 bases from V and 9 bases from J, with 15 bases in between. The germline CDR1 and CDR2 sequences are LNHDA and SQIVND (reference sequence). CDR3 length: 14 amino acids. The CDR3 region is CASSIGDLLATIYF. The CDR3 coding sequence is TGTGCCAGTAGTATCGGAGACCTTCTCGCCACCATATATTTT.

This clonotype was seen ten or more times. J is TRBJ2-5 and V is TRBV10-2, with D perhaps TRBD2 (6 bases). Germline V lookup: CDR1 WSHSY, CDR2 SAAADI. This CDR3 comprises 13 residues. The V end lost 10 bases, the J end lost 4 bases, and 16 bases lay between the germline ends. CDR3 in DNA: TGCGCCATCGGGGGAGAGAGGGGAGAGACCCAGTACTTC. Residues: CAIGGERGETQYF.

Ten or more counts support this clonotype. The genes are TRBV7-2 and TRBJ1-1; 9 nucleotides line up with TRBD1. V was clipped by 3 bases and J by 1 base; unmatched bases: 12. The CDR3 totals 18 residues. CDR1 SGHTA and CDR2 FQGNSA come from the germline V gene. For the CDR3, the DNA is TGTGCCAGCAGCTTCGGGGGGGGGACAGGGAGACCGAACACTGAAGCTTTCTTT. This gives the protein CASSFGGGTGRPNTEAFF.

This chain links TRBV19 with TRBJ2-7; D is perhaps TRBD1 or TRBD2 (6 bases each). CDR1 is LNHDA and CDR2 is SQIVND in the germline V gene (reference sequence). Trimming cost V 5 bases and J 2 bases, with 16 bases left between them. This CDR3 is built from 15 residues. The CDR3 spells CASSQQGGTAYEQYF. CDR3 DNA sequence: TGTGCCAGTAGTCAACAGGGCGGGACGGCCTACGAGCAGTACTTC.